The 20 T cell receptor beta chains reported below all come from one sample, sequenced in a study of shared clonotypes between healthy human individuals. Some clones are missing from TCRdb's copy, which holds only in-frame ones; the method was immunoSEQ multiplex PCR. This sample has millions of clones, with 93% found just once. Naive CD8 cells lacked CD45RO, underwent positive selection for CCR7 and left out terminally differentiated effector memory CD45RA+ cells. The sample consisted of naive CD8+ T cells from PBMCs. These receptors were collected from a man in his late teens or twenties in good health. Some clones in this sample may be carry-over from other donors' samples.

This chain uses TRBV6-5 with TRBJ1-4, with 7 bases aligning to TRBD1. The CDR3 runs to 12 residues. CDR1 and CDR2 (germline): MNHEY, SVGAGI. The junction had 8 bases not matched to a gene; V was cut back by 9 bases and J by 10 bases. CDR3 amino acids: CARAWQGGKLFF. In nucleotides, the CDR3 is TGTGCCAGAGCATGGCAGGGGGGAAAACTGTTTTTT.

This clone was detected only a few times. J is TRBJ1-5 and V is TRBV27, with D unresolved. Germline V lookup: CDR1 MNHEY, CDR2 SMNVEV (reference sequence). V was pared by 6 bases and J by 9 bases, with 15 bases between. The CDR3 is 13 residues long. The CDR3 loop reads CASRPRDESPQHF. CDR3 nucleotide sequence: TGTGCCAGCAGACCTAGGGATGAGTCGCCCCAGCATTTT.

The CDR3 loop reads CASSQDFARGFSEQYF. CDR3 nucleotide sequence: TGCGCCAGCAGCCAAGATTTTGCTAGAGGGTTCTCCGAGCAGTACTTC. The V gene is TRBV4-1, the J gene TRBJ2-7, with a tentative D call TRBD2 (5 bases). Germline V gene data show CDR1 as MGHRA and CDR2 as YSYEKL. Deletions cut 0 bases from V and 6 bases from J, with 18 bases between. CDR3 length: 16 residues.

The CDR3 nucleotides are TGTGCCAGCAGCCAACTAGCGGGAGGGGACTACAATGAGCAGTTCTTC. Encoded protein: CASSQLAGGDYNEQFF. This chain links TRBV7-9 with TRBJ2-1; 13 bases are a match to TRBD2. CDR1 is SEHNR and CDR2 is FQNEAQ in the germline V gene (reference sequence). This CDR3 has 16 residues. The J segment lost 3 bases and the V segment lost 5 bases, leaving 4 bases of the junction unmatched.

This chain links TRBV28 with TRBJ2-3; 9 bases agree with TRBD1. The V gene end was trimmed by 6 bases and the J gene end by 1 base; junction bases not matched to a gene: 8. Germline lookup yields CDR1 MDHEN and CDR2 SYDVKM. The CDR3 contains 16 residues. Here the CDR3 reads CASRKDRDRGTDTQYF. As DNA, the CDR3 is TGTGCCAGCAGAAAAGACCGGGACAGGGGCACAGATACGCAGTATTTT.

Only one count was recorded for this clone. Written as DNA, the CDR3 is TGCGCCAGCAGCTTGATCGGGCGGGAGCGGGATGAGCAGTTCTTC. Amino acid sequence: CASSLIGRERDEQFF. This chain links TRBV5-1 with TRBJ2-1; 7 bases match TRBD2. The CDR3 is 15 residues long. V shed 1 base and J 8 bases; nucleotides not matched to a gene: 9. Germline CDR1 is SGHRS and CDR2 is YFSETQ.

The V gene is TRBV6-5, the J gene TRBJ2-7, with 12 positions matching TRBD2. V was pared by 4 bases and J by 6 bases, with 10 bases of the junction left unmatched. Looked up from germline, CDR1 is MNHEY and CDR2 is SVGAGI. This CDR3 has 16 residues. Here the CDR3 DNA reads TGTGCCAGCAGTTCCGCCAGACTAGCGGGAGCTGGCGAGCAGTACTTC. This translates into CASSSARLAGAGEQYF.

This chain links TRBV2 with TRBJ1-2; no definite D call. CDR3 size: 15 residues. The germline CDR1 and CDR2 sequences are SNHLY and FYNNEI. V was shortened by 2 bases and J by 2 bases, with 12 bases between the two germline ends. The DNA of the CDR3 is TGTGCCAGCAGTGAACTGTACGGGGAGAACTATGGCTACACCTTC. It specifies CASSELYGENYGYTF.

The rearrangement links TRBV5-4 to TRBJ2-1, with TRBD2 identical over 7 bases. Germline V gene lookup returns CDR1 SGHNT and CDR2 YYREEE (reference sequence). V shed 2 bases, J shed 1 base, and the junction held 3 bases outside the gene matches. The CDR3 sequence is 15 residues long. The CDR3 here is CASSFRRESYNEQFF. CDR3 DNA: TGTGCCAGCAGCTTCCGGCGGGAGTCCTACAATGAGCAGTTCTTC.

The chain links TRBV5-1 to TRBJ1-2; possible D gene TRBD1, 6 bases. This CDR3 contains 15 residues. The germline gives CDR1 SGHRS, CDR2 YFSETQ. With 0 bases removed from V and 3 bases from J, the gap between germline ends came to 12 bases. CDR3 nucleotide sequence: TGCGCCAGCAGCTTGGATCTAGGGGGGCACTATGGCTACACCTTC. It yields the protein CASSLDLGGHYGYTF.

This clone was picked up a small number of times. The chain couples TRBV6-5 to TRBJ2-2; D perhaps matches TRBD2 (5 bases). Germline-derived CDR1 and CDR2 are MNHEY and SVGAGI. Between the trimmed V and J ends, which lost 8 bases and 2 bases, there was a span of 12 bases. The CDR3 has 14 amino acids. In DNA, the CDR3 is TGTGCCAGCGCATCCGGGATTAACACCGGGGAGCTGTTTTTT. It yields the protein CASASGINTGELFF.

The J gene is TRBJ2-7, the V gene TRBV6-1; 10 nucleotides align to TRBD2. CDR1 is MNHNS and CDR2 is SASEGT in the germline V gene. V lost 10 bases to trimming and J lost 3 bases; unmatched junction nucleotides: 9. The CDR3 is 14 amino acids. The CDR3 bases are TGTGCCACCTCTGGGGGACTAGCGTTCTACGAGCAGTACTTC. Its translation: CATSGGLAFYEQYF.

This clone came up once. The rearrangement joins TRBV4-3 to TRBJ2-1; TRBD1 might be the D (6 bases). V was trimmed by 3 bases and J by 9 bases, leaving 18 bases between them. The CDR3 extends over 15 amino acids. Germline loops: CDR1 LGHNA, CDR2 YSLEER. The CDR3 DNA reads TGCGCCAGCAGCCAGATAAAGGGGACACGGCCTGAGCAGTTCTTC. This encodes CASSQIKGTRPEQFF.

The chain has TRBV19 and TRBJ1-2; D is unresolved. Deletions cut 6 bases from V and 4 bases from J, with 15 bases between. CDR1 LNHDA and CDR2 SQIVND come from the germline V gene (reference sequence). The CDR3 consists of 14 residues. The CDR3 protein is CASSPSWTGYGYTF. For the CDR3, the DNA is TGTGCCAGTAGCCCATCTTGGACGGGCTATGGCTACACCTTC.

This clone was counted once. The same CDR3 also results from other DNA sequences found in this sample. This rearrangement joins TRBV5-4 to TRBJ2-7; D gene uncertain. The ends were cut back, 0 bases at V and 3 bases at J, with 13 bases in the middle. This CDR3 comprises 15 residues. The V gene's germline CDR1 is SGHNT and CDR2 YYREEE (reference sequence). The CDR3 sequence is CASSLGRSSSYEQYF. In nucleotides, the CDR3 is TGTGCCAGCAGCTTGGGGCGGTCGAGCAGCTACGAGCAGTACTTC.

J is TRBJ1-5 and V is TRBV9; perhaps TRBD1 as D (6 bases). This CDR3 has 16 amino acids. V was shortened by 2 bases and J by 0 bases, with 12 bases between the two germline ends. Germline loops: CDR1 SGDLS, CDR2 YYNGEE. DNA for the CDR3: TGTGCCAGCAGCGTTACGGGGGCCTATAGCAATCAGCCCCAGCATTTT. It translates to CASSVTGAYSNQPQHF.

V and J are TRBV18 and TRBJ2-3; TRBD2 is a possible D gene (6 bases). Germline lookup yields CDR1 KGHSH and CDR2 LQKENI. This CDR3 has 14 residues. V gave up 4 bases and J gave up 1 base, with 9 bases separating them. For the CDR3, the DNA is TGTGCCAGCTCACGGGAGGCTCGCACAGATACGCAGTATTTT. Translated, it gives CASSREARTDTQYF.

The rearrangement uses TRBV27 and TRBJ2-1, with 8 bases aligning to TRBD2. The V segment lost 5 bases and the J segment 0 bases; nucleotides outside the gene matches: 15. The CDR3 extends over 19 amino acids. CDR1 is MNHEY, CDR2 SMNVEV, per germline (reference sequence). CDR3 DNA: TGTGCCAGCAGTCCACTTGGTGGTAGCGGGGTGAGCTCCTACAATGAGCAGTTCTTC. It is translated as CASSPLGGSGVSSYNEQFF.

The rearrangement uses TRBV7-9 and TRBJ2-7, with 8 bases lining up with TRBD2. Germline assignment: CDR1 SEHNR and CDR2 FQNEAQ (reference sequence). V lost 4 bases to trimming and J lost 6 bases; unmatched junction nucleotides: 17. The CDR3 consists of 17 residues. The CDR3 is CASSSAGLKSGSLEQYF. As DNA, the CDR3 is TGTGCCAGCAGCTCCGCCGGGCTGAAGAGCGGGAGTCTCGAGCAGTACTTC.

The CDR3 is CASSVWGAGKDTGELFF. As DNA, the CDR3 is TGTGCCAGCAGCGTATGGGGTGCGGGAAAGGACACCGGGGAGCTGTTTTTT. The J gene is TRBJ2-2, the V gene TRBV21-1; TRBD2, as called in the table, went unchecked against the DNA. TRBV21-1 is termed a pseudogene. The CDR3 is made up of 17 amino acids.